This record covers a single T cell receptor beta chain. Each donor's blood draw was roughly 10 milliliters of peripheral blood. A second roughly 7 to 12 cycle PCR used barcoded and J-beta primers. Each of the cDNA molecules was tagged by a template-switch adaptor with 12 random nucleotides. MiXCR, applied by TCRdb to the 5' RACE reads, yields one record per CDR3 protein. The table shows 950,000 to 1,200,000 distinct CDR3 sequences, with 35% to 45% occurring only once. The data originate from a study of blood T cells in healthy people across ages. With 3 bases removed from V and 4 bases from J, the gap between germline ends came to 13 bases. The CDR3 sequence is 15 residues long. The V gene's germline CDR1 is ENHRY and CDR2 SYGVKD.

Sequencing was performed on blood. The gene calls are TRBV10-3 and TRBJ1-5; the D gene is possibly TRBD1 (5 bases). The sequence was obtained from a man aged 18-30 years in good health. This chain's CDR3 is CAISEALGGNQPQHF. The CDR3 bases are TGTGCCATCAGTGAAGCATTGGGGGGAAATCAGCCCCAGCATTTT.